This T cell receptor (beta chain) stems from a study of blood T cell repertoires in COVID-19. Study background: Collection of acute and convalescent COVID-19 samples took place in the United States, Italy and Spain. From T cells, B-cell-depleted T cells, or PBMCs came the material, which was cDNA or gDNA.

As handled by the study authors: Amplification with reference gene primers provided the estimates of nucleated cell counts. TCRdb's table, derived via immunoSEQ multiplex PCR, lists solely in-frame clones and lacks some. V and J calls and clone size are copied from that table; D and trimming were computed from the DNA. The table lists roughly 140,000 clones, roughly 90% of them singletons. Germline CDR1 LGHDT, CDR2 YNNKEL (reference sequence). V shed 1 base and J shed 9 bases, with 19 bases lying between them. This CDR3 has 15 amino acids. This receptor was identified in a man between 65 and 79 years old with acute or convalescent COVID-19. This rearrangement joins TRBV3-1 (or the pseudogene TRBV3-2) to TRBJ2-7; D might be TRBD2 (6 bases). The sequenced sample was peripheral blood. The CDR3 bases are TGTGCCAGCAGCCAAGGCACGGGAGAGACCGCTAGGCAGTACTTC. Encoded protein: CASSQGTGETARQYF.